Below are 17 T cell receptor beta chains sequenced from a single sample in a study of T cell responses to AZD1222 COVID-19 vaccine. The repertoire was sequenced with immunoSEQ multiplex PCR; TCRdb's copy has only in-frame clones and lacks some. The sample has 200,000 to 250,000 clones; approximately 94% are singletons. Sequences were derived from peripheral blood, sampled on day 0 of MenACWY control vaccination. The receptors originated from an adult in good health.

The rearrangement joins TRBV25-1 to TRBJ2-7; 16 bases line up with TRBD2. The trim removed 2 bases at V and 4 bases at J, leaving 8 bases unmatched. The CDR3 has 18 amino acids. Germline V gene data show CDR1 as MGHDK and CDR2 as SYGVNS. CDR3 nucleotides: TGTGCCAGCAGTGAAAGGCAGGGGACTAGCGGGGGGGCTTACGAGCAGTACTTC. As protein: CASSERQGTSGGAYEQYF.

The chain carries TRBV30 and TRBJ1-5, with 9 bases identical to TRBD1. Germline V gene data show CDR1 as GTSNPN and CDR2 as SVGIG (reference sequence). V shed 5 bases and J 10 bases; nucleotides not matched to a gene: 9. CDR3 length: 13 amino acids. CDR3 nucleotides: TGTGCCTGGGGACTACAGGGGGCAGTACCCCAGCATTTT. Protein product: CAWGLQGAVPQHF.

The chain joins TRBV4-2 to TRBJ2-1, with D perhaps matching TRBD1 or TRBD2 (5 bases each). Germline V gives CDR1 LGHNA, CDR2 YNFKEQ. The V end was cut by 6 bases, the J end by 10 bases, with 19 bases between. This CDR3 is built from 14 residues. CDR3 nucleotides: TGTGCCAGCAGTCCCGGGACGGGGCTGATGGAGCAGTTCTTC. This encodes CASSPGTGLMEQFF.

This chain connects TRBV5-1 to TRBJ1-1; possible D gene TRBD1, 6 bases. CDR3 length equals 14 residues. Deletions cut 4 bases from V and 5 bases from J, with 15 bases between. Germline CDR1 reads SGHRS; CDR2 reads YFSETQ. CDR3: CASSGEGGRTEAFF. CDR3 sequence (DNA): TGCGCCAGCAGCGGCGAGGGGGGAAGGACTGAAGCTTTCTTT.

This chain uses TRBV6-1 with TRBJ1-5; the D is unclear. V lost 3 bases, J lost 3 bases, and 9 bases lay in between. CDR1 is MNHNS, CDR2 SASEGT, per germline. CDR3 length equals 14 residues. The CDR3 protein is CASSDGQNNQPQHF. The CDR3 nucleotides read TGTGCCAGCAGTGACGGTCAGAACAATCAGCCCCAGCATTTT.

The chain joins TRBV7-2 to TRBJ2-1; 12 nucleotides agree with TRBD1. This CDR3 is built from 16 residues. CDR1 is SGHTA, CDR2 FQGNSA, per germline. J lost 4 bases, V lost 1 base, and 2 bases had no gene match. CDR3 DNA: TGTGCCAGCAGCTTAGGGGGACAGGGGGCTTACAATGAGCAGTTCTTC. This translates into CASSLGGQGAYNEQFF.

CDR3 sequence: CASSHQGGLYTGELFF. CDR3 coding DNA: TGTGCCAGCAGCCACCAGGGGGGACTCTACACCGGGGAGCTGTTTTTT. This rearrangement joins TRBV5-6 to TRBJ2-2, with a weak D call TRBD1 (7 bases). The ends were cut back, 4 bases at V and 3 bases at J, with 16 bases in the middle. Germline V gives CDR1 SGHDT, CDR2 YYEEEE. The CDR3 sequence is 16 residues long.

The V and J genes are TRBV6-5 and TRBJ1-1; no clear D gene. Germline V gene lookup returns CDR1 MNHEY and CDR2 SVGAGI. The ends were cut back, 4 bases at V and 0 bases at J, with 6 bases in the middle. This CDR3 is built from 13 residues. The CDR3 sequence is CASSSLMNTEAFF. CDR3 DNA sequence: TGTGCCAGCAGTTCCCTGATGAACACTGAAGCTTTCTTT.

CDR3 coding DNA: TGTGCCAGTAGTTCTTTTCGGGGCCTCCACTTT. Its translation: CASSSFRGLHF. The chain links TRBV19 to TRBJ1-6, with unresolved D. CDR1 and CDR2 from the germline V gene are LNHDA and SQIVND (reference sequence). V was trimmed by 5 bases and J by 15 bases, leaving 11 bases between them. The CDR3 sequence is 11 residues long.

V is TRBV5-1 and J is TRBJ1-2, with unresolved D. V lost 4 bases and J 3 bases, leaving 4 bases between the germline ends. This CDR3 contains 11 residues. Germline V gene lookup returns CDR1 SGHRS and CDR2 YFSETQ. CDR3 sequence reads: CASSLDYGYTF. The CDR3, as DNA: TGCGCCAGCAGCCTTGACTATGGCTACACCTTC.

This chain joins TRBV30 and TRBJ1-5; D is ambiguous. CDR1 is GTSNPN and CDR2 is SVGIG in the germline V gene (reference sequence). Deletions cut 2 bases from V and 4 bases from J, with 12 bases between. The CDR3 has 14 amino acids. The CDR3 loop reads CAWSPGPRNQPQHF. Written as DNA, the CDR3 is TGTGCCTGGAGTCCCGGGCCGCGGAATCAGCCCCAGCATTTT.

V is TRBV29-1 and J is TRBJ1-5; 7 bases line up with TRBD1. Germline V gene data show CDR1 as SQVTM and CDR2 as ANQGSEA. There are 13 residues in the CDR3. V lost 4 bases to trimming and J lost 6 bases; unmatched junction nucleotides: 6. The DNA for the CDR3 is TGCAGCGTTGGGACAGGCGACGGTCAGCCCCAGCATTTT. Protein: CSVGTGDGQPQHF.

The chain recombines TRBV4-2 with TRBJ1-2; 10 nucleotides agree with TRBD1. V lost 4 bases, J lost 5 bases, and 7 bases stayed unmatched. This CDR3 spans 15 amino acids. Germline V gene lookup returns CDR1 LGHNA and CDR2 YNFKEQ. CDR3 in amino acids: CASSLRDRGPYGYTF. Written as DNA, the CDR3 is TGTGCCAGCAGCCTCAGGGACAGGGGCCCTTATGGCTACACCTTC.

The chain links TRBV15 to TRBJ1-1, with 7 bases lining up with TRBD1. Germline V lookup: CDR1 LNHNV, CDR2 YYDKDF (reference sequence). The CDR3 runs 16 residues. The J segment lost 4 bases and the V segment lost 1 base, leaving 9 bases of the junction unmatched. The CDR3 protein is CATSRGSRGGGTEAFF. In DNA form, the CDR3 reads TGTGCCACCAGCAGAGGTTCCAGGGGGGGTGGCACTGAAGCTTTCTTT.

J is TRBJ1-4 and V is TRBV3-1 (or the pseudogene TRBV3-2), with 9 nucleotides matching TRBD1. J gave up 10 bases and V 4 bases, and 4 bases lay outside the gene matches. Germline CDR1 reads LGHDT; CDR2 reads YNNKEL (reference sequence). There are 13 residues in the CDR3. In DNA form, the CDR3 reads TGTGCCAGCAGCCCGGGACAGGGAGTAAAACTGTTTTTT. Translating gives CASSPGQGVKLFF.

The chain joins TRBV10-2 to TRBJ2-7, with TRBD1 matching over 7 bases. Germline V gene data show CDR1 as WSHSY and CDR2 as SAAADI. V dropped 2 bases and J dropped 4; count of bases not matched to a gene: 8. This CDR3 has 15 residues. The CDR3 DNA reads TGCGCCAGCAGTGAGGCCGGGACAGAGGTTTACGAGCAGTACTTC. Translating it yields CASSEAGTEVYEQYF.

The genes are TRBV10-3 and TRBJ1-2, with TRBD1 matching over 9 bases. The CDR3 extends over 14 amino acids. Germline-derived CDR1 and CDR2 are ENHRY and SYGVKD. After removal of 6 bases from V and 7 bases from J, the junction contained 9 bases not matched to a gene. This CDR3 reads CAIRRGQGVSGYTF. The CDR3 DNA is TGTGCCATCAGGCGGGGACAGGGCGTTTCTGGCTACACCTTC.